This passage covers 25 T cell receptor beta chains from one sample sequenced in a study of blood T cell repertoires in COVID-19. The data were produced by immunoSEQ multiplex PCR, yet TCRdb's version contains in-frame clones alone and is incomplete. The sample has over 200,000 clones, 90% to 95% seen once. The sequenced material came from PBMCs or T cells enriched from blood (not recorded which). All receptors come from a human donor in a cohort exposed to, infected with or recovered from COVID-19 (not recorded which). The donor label of this sample is uncertain.

The chain has TRBV6-1 and TRBJ2-2; the match to TRBD1 covers 8 bases. The germline CDR1 and CDR2 sequences are MNHNS and SASEGT. The J segment lost 7 bases and the V segment lost 2 bases, leaving 6 bases of the junction unmatched. This CDR3 is 15 amino acids long. In DNA, the CDR3 is TGTGCCAGCAGTGAACTGGACAGGGCCGTCGGGGAGCTGTTTTTT. Its protein product is CASSELDRAVGELFF.

The chain links TRBV21-1 to TRBJ1-2. TRBV21-1 is marked as a pseudogene. This CDR3 comprises 14 residues. The CDR3 is CASSKGTNLDGYTF. Written as DNA, the CDR3 is TGTGCCAGCAGCAAAGGTACTAACCTAGATGGCTACACCTTC.

In this sample, this clone turned up once. This chain uses TRBV7-9 with TRBJ1-1; D uncertain. The V and J ends lost 1 base and 0 bases respectively, with 9 bases between them. The CDR3 has 15 amino acids. The V gene's germline CDR1 is SEHNR and CDR2 FQNEAQ (reference sequence). The chain's CDR3 is CASSLVPGLNTEAFF. CDR3 nucleotides: TGTGCCAGCAGCTTAGTACCCGGGTTGAACACTGAAGCTTTCTTT.

This chain uses TRBV9 with TRBJ1-1; D is undetermined. Trimming shortened V by 0 bases and J by 7 bases, and 10 bases separated the two germline ends. Germline CDR1 SGDLS, CDR2 YYNGEE. The CDR3 runs 13 residues. The CDR3 loop reads CASSVAGFGEAFF. In nucleotides, the CDR3 is TGTGCCAGCAGCGTAGCGGGGTTCGGTGAAGCTTTCTTT.

This sequence joins TRBV15 and TRBJ1-4, with D uncertain. The CDR3 covers 14 residues. Trimming removed 0 bases from V and 0 bases from J, with 2 bases in between. Germline loops: CDR1 LNHNV, CDR2 YYDKDF (reference sequence). The CDR3 protein is CATSRDTTNEKLFF. As DNA, the CDR3 is TGTGCCACCAGCAGAGACACAACTAATGAAAAACTGTTTTTT.

In DNA, the CDR3 is TGTGCCAGCAAGACAGCCGCGGCGGGCTACACCTTC. Translating gives CASKTAAAGYTF. The V and J genes are TRBV6-6 and TRBJ1-2, with a tentative D call TRBD1 (5 bases). CDR3 size: 12 residues. V lost 7 bases and J lost 8, with 14 bases in between. Germline V gives CDR1 MNHNY, CDR2 SVGAGI (reference sequence).

CDR3 nucleotide sequence: TGTGCCAGCAGTTTAAGAGGGAATGGCTACACCTTC. It translates to CASSLRGNGYTF. V is TRBV6-5 and J is TRBJ1-2; D call uncertain. The CDR3 runs to 12 residues. V shed 4 bases and J shed 6 bases, with 9 bases lying between them. The V gene's germline CDR1 is MNHEY and CDR2 SVGAGI.

The V gene is TRBV7-9, the J gene TRBJ2-7, with 7 bases matching TRBD2. This CDR3 region has 13 residues. Germline loops: CDR1 SEHNR, CDR2 FQNEAQ (reference sequence). The junction had 4 bases not matched to a gene; V was cut back by 3 bases and J by 5 bases. The CDR3 coding sequence is TGTGCCAGCAGCTTCGGGGGGTCTGACGAGCAGTACTTC. Amino acids: CASSFGGSDEQYF.

The rearrangement joins TRBV7-2 to TRBJ1-5; tentatively, D is TRBD1 (5 bases). The germline CDR1 and CDR2 sequences are SGHTA and FQGNSA. The CDR3 consists of 15 residues. The V end was cut by 0 bases, the J end by 5 bases, with 11 bases between. In DNA form, the CDR3 reads TGTGCCAGCAGCTTAGCGGGGGGGGGAGATCAGCCCCAGCATTTT. It is translated as CASSLAGGGDQPQHF.

In its sample, this clone was seen a few times. The V gene is TRBV7-2, the J gene TRBJ1-1, with 9 bases lining up with TRBD1. Germline CDR1 reads SGHTA; CDR2 reads FQGNSA. The V and J ends lost 5 bases and 11 bases, in that order; junction bases with no gene match: 9. The CDR3 covers 13 residues. This CDR3 reads CASSGGQGRNAFF. The CDR3 region has the DNA TGTGCCAGCAGCGGAGGACAGGGGAGGAACGCTTTCTTT.

The V and J genes are TRBV6-5 and TRBJ1-1; TRBD1 might be the D (6 bases). Germline V gene data show CDR1 as MNHEY and CDR2 as SVGAGI. V lost 0 bases to trimming and J lost 2 bases, with 10 bases between them. The CDR3 runs 15 residues. CDR3 bases: TGTGCCAGCAGTTACTCCGAGGGGGTTAACACTGAAGCTTTCTTT. Translating gives CASSYSEGVNTEAFF.

This chain connects TRBV7-2 to TRBJ1-2; D is unresolved. Trimming took off 1 base at V and 3 bases at J, with 15 bases between the two ends. Germline V gene lookup returns CDR1 SGHTA and CDR2 FQGNSA. CDR3 length equals 16 residues. The CDR3 DNA is TGTGCCAGCAGCTTAGGCTTTCGAGGGTCGGACTATGGCTACACCTTC. Translated: CASSLGFRGSDYGYTF.

This chain joins TRBV2 and TRBJ1-4; D is unclear. The germline CDR1 and CDR2 sequences are SNHLY and FYNNEI. The CDR3 is 15 amino acids. V was pared by 5 bases and J by 0 bases, with 10 bases between. For the CDR3, the DNA is TGTGCCAGCAGTCTGACACCAACAACTAATGAAAAACTGTTTTTT. It specifies CASSLTPTTNEKLFF.

The chain combines TRBV2 with TRBJ2-7; TRBD1 agrees at 9 bases. V was clipped by 3 bases and J by 7 bases; unmatched bases: 7. CDR3 size: 14 residues. Germline values: CDR1 SNHLY, CDR2 FYNNEI. CDR3 residues: CASSEGQGWSEQYF. The CDR3 nucleotides read TGTGCCAGCAGTGAGGGACAGGGATGGTCGGAGCAGTACTTC.

The chain is built from TRBV4-1 and TRBJ1-1; D not resolved. This CDR3 region has 15 residues. Germline V gene data show CDR1 as MGHRA and CDR2 as YSYEKL. The germline V and J ends were trimmed by 1 base and 4 bases, with 13 bases remaining between them. Here the CDR3 reads CASSQVDSGSTEAFF. CDR3 in DNA: TGCGCCAGCAGCCAAGTCGACTCCGGGAGCACTGAAGCTTTCTTT.

This clone was found a few times. The chain combines TRBV4-2 with TRBJ2-3; TRBD2 agrees at 8 bases. The ends lost 1 base at V and 4 bases at J; junction bases unmatched: 4. The CDR3 is 15 amino acids. CDR1 is LGHNA and CDR2 is YNFKEQ in the germline V gene. CDR3 sequence (DNA): TGTGCCAGCAGCCAAGGTGCGGGGGGCTCAGATACGCAGTATTTT. It yields the protein CASSQGAGGSDTQYF.

A few counts support this clone. The V gene is TRBV5-1, the J gene TRBJ1-1; no reliable D call. Trimming stripped 0 bases from V and 3 bases from J, with 6 bases between. The germline CDR1 and CDR2 sequences are SGHRS and YFSETQ. This CDR3 comprises 13 residues. The CDR3 region is CASSLGSDTEAFF. In DNA form, the CDR3 reads TGCGCCAGCAGCTTGGGTTCAGACACTGAAGCTTTCTTT. Supplemented by reference TRBV5-1 and TRBJ1-1, the full variable domain reads KAGVTQTPRYLIKTRGQQVTLSCSPISGHRSVSWYQQTPGQGLQFLFEYFSETQRNKGNFPGRFSGRQFSNSRSEMNVSTLELGDSALYLCASSLGSDTEAFFGQGTRLTVV.

In DNA form, the CDR3 reads TGTGCCAGCTCACCGAGGGGGAGGGTAAGCGGGGAGCTGTTTTTT. It yields the protein CASSPRGRVSGELFF. The chain recombines TRBV18 with TRBJ2-2; possible D gene TRBD2, 7 bases. CDR3 size: 15 residues. The V end was cut by 3 bases, the J end by 7 bases, with 15 bases between. The germline V gene has CDR1 KGHSH and CDR2 LQKENI.

The V and J genes are TRBV13 and TRBJ2-2; 7 bases fit TRBD1. V lost 3 bases, J lost 4 bases, and 8 bases stayed unmatched. Looked up from germline, CDR1 is PRHDT and CDR2 is FYEKMQ (reference sequence). The CDR3 has 16 residues. The CDR3 loop reads CASSFSDRVGTGELFF. The DNA for the CDR3 is TGTGCCAGCAGCTTTTCAGACAGGGTCGGCACCGGGGAGCTGTTTTTT.

The V and J genes are TRBV5-5 and TRBJ2-1; D may be TRBD1 (5 bases). CDR1 and CDR2 from the germline V gene are SGHKS and YYEKEE (reference sequence). The CDR3 is made up of 12 amino acids. Deletions cut 4 bases from V and 5 bases from J, with 7 bases between. Written as DNA, the CDR3 is TGTGCCAGCAGCCGACAGAACAATGAGCAGTTCTTC. Residues: CASSRQNNEQFF.

The CDR3 is CASSQEGRGNLETQYF. CDR3 DNA: TGCGCCAGCAGCCAAGAGGGACGGGGGAACCTAGAGACCCAGTACTTC. The V gene is TRBV4-1, the J gene TRBJ2-5, with a weak D call TRBD2 (6 bases). Germline V gene sequence: CDR1 MGHRA, CDR2 YSYEKL. The CDR3 totals 16 residues. V lost 0 bases to trimming and J lost 4 bases, with 15 bases between them.

This rearrangement joins TRBV29-1 to TRBJ1-1; 7 bases line up with TRBD1. J gave up 2 bases and V 7 bases, and 7 bases lay outside the gene matches. Germline CDR1 SQVTM, CDR2 ANQGSEA. The CDR3 is 13 amino acids. CDR3 sequence: CSGKQGPNTEAFF. For the CDR3, the DNA is TGCAGCGGAAAACAGGGGCCAAACACTGAAGCTTTCTTT.

A single count supports this clone. The chain couples TRBV5-1 to TRBJ2-7; TRBD2 aligns across 10 bases. J was trimmed by 3 bases and V by 4 bases; bases with no gene match: 4. Germline V gene lookup returns CDR1 SGHRS and CDR2 YFSETQ. CDR3 size: 14 residues. For the CDR3, the DNA is TGCGCCAGCAGCCAGAGCGGGGGGGGCTACGAGCAGTACTTC. It codes for CASSQSGGGYEQYF.

This clone was counted ten times or more. This chain uses TRBV10-2 with TRBJ2-1; 8 bases line up with TRBD2. The ends lost 2 bases at V and 7 bases at J; junction bases unmatched: 4. This CDR3 comprises 14 residues. CDR1 and CDR2 from the germline V gene are WSHSY and SAAADI. The CDR3 DNA reads TGCGCCAGCAGTGAGACTAGCGGCTTTAATGAGCAGTTCTTC. It yields the protein CASSETSGFNEQFF.

The J gene is TRBJ2-1, the V gene TRBV9; 8 bases map to TRBD2. CDR1 is SGDLS and CDR2 is YYNGEE in the germline V gene. This CDR3 contains 14 residues. V lost 0 bases and J lost 12; bases outside the gene matches: 8. The CDR3, as DNA: TGTGCCAGCAGCGTAGGACTAGCGACGGGGGGGCAGTTCTTC. It encodes CASSVGLATGGQFF. Together with reference TRBV9 and TRBJ2-1, the CDR3 gives the full variable domain: DSGVTQTPKHLITATGQRVTLRCSPRSGDLSVYWYQQSLDQGLQFLIQYYNGEERAKGNILERFSAQQFPDLHSELNLSSLELGDSALYFCASSVGLATGGQFFGPGTRLTVL.